Presented here are 29 T cell receptor beta chains from one specimen sequenced in a study of T cells in Graves' hyperthyroidism and ophthalmopathy. Researchers amplified the TCR beta CDR3 regions from RNA transcripts. TCR CDR3 underwent first-round RT-PCR with the HTBI primer set. A single record per CDR3 protein comes from TCRdb applying MiXCR to the multiplex PCR reads. The sample records roughly 500,000 distinct CDR3 sequences, approximately 22% being singletons. Sequencing was carried out using blood. These receptors were collected from a woman aged 70 to 79 with Graves' ophthalmopathy.

The V gene is TRBV5-1, the J gene TRBJ1-1; possibly TRBD1 for D (6 bases). The length of the CDR3 is 15 residues. Germline assignment: CDR1 SGHRS and CDR2 YFSETQ. Trimming left V 4 bases short and J 6 bases short, with 19 bases between. CDR3 nucleotide sequence: TGCGCCAGCAGCCTGGGGGCTGGGGGAGTCGCTGAAGCTTTCTTT. Amino acids: CASSLGAGGVAEAFF.

This clonotype was counted a few times. The chain combines TRBV12-3 or TRBV12-4 with TRBJ2-2, with D possibly matching TRBD1 (6 bases). Trimming removed 5 bases at V and 10 bases at J, with 14 bases between. This CDR3 comprises 13 residues. CDR3 loop: CASSTLTGMELFF. The DNA for the CDR3 is TGTGCCAGCAGTACCCTAACAGGGATGGAGCTGTTTTTT.

This chain joins TRBV10-3 and TRBJ1-5; 11 bases line up with TRBD1. V was pared by 2 bases and J by 7 bases, with 4 bases of the junction left unmatched. CDR1 is ENHRY, CDR2 SYGVKD, per germline. The CDR3 runs to 15 residues. CDR3 nucleotides: TGTGCCATCAGTGAGCGGGGGGACAGGGGGCAGCCCCAGCATTTT. Translated, it gives CAISERGDRGQPQHF.

This chain uses TRBV10-1 with TRBJ1-1, with a tentative D call TRBD1 (6 bases). The V and J ends lost 11 bases and 8 bases respectively, with 21 bases between them. The germline V gene has CDR1 WNHNN and CDR2 SYGVQD (reference sequence). This CDR3 has 13 residues. CDR3 nucleotide sequence: TGCGCCGGCAATCGTAATGGGGGCACGGAAGCTTTCTTT. Amino acids: CAGNRNGGTEAFF.

This clonotype was counted many times. The J gene is TRBJ2-1, the V gene TRBV5-6; D unresolved. The CDR3 extends over 12 amino acids. Germline V lookup: CDR1 SGHDT, CDR2 YYEEEE. V was shortened by 2 bases and J by 7 bases, with 7 bases between the two germline ends. The DNA of the CDR3 is TGTGCCAGCAGCTTAGGTCCTAATGAGCAGTTCTTC. Encoded protein: CASSLGPNEQFF.

The CDR3 here is CASGYRGSVRTDTQYF. CDR3 nucleotide sequence: TGTGCTAGTGGTTACAGGGGATCGGTTCGCACAGATACGCAGTATTTT. This chain links TRBV12-5 with TRBJ2-3; 7 bases agree with TRBD1. The CDR3 spans 16 residues. The germline V gene encodes CDR1 LGHNT and CDR2 FRNRAP. Trimming at V came to 4 bases and at J to 1 base, leaving 8 bases not matched to a gene.

CDR3 sequence (DNA): TGCGCCAGCAGCTTGCCGGGGGCCACCATGAACACTGAAGCTTTCTTT. It translates to CASSLPGATMNTEAFF. This sequence joins TRBV5-1 and TRBJ1-1; tentatively, D is TRBD1 (6 bases). The CDR3 has 16 amino acids. CDR1 and CDR2 (germline): SGHRS, YFSETQ. The germline V and J ends were trimmed by 1 base and 0 bases, with 13 bases remaining between them.

This clonotype was seen more than once but under ten times. The chain couples TRBV5-1 to TRBJ1-3; weak D call: TRBD1 (5 bases). Trimming shortened V by 4 bases and J by 2 bases, and 7 bases separated the two germline ends. Germline V gene lookup returns CDR1 SGHRS and CDR2 YFSETQ. This CDR3 has 13 residues. CDR3 loop: CASSEGAGNTIYF. CDR3 nucleotide sequence: TGCGCCAGCAGCGAAGGGGCTGGAAACACCATATATTTT.

This clonotype was counted many times. The chain uses TRBV15 and TRBJ1-2; D is unclear. The germline V gene encodes CDR1 LNHNV and CDR2 YYDKDF (reference sequence). This CDR3 contains 14 residues. Trimming shortened V by 2 bases and J by 8 bases, and 15 bases separated the two germline ends. DNA for the CDR3: TGTGCCACCAGCAGACAGCCCGCGTCAGAGGGCTACACCTTC. Translating it yields CATSRQPASEGYTF.

The genes are TRBV3-1 and TRBJ1-4; 9 bases fit TRBD1. Germline assignment: CDR1 LGHDT and CDR2 YNNKEL (reference sequence). V lost 6 bases and J lost 8; bases outside the gene matches: 13. The CDR3 has 16 residues. The CDR3 nucleotides are TGTGCCAGCAGTCGACGAACAGGGGGCGCGAGGGAAAAACTGTTTTTT. Protein sequence: CASSRRTGGAREKLFF.

V and J are TRBV19 and TRBJ2-1; TRBD1 is a possible D gene (5 bases). This CDR3 comprises 14 residues. Germline V gene lookup returns CDR1 LNHDA and CDR2 SQIVND (reference sequence). V lost 10 bases, J lost 6 bases, and 19 bases lay in between. The CDR3 DNA reads TGTGCCACCCGAGGTCCAGGGCAGGGCAATGAGCAGTTCTTC. Amino acid sequence: CATRGPGQGNEQFF.

The V call is TRBV3-1, the J call TRBJ2-3, with TRBD2 as a possible D gene (5 bases). V lost 0 bases, J lost 0 bases, and 7 bases lay in between. The CDR3 is 15 amino acids. Germline V gives CDR1 LGHDT, CDR2 YNNKEL (reference sequence). The CDR3 DNA follows: TGTGCCAGCAGCCAAGATTGGACTAGCACAGATACGCAGTATTTT. As protein: CASSQDWTSTDTQYF.

This clonotype has a handful of counts. The chain employs TRBV6-1 and TRBJ1-5, with a tentative D call TRBD1 (6 bases). Germline V gives CDR1 MNHNS, CDR2 SASEGT. V shed 6 bases and J shed 7 bases, with 19 bases lying between them. There are 15 residues in the CDR3. The CDR3 nucleotides read TGTGCCAGCAGGACCGGGACAAAGGGGAGCCAGCCCCAGCATTTT. Encoded protein: CASRTGTKGSQPQHF.

This clonotype was counted once. The chain is built from TRBV3-1 and TRBJ2-1; 8 nucleotides align to TRBD2. J was trimmed by 7 bases and V by 3 bases; bases with no gene match: 11. Germline CDR1 LGHDT, CDR2 YNNKEL (reference sequence). The CDR3 is made up of 16 amino acids. The CDR3 nucleotides are TGTGCCAGCAGCCATGGCCCTACTAGCGGTAGAAATGAGCAGTTCTTC. This gives the protein CASSHGPTSGRNEQFF.

The chain employs TRBV6-1 and TRBJ2-2; D call uncertain. Germline assignment: CDR1 MNHNS and CDR2 SASEGT. This CDR3 contains 15 residues. V was shortened by 6 bases and J by 4 bases, with 15 bases between the two germline ends. The CDR3 sequence: CASSQRLATTGELFF. In DNA form, the CDR3 reads TGTGCCAGCAGCCAAAGACTGGCGACCACCGGGGAGCTGTTTTTT.

On this clonotype itself: The final CDR3 position lacks the conserved phenylalanine or tryptophan, pointing to a likely read error. This chain joins TRBV6-1 and TRBJ2-2; TRBD2 matches 8 bases. The CDR3 covers 13 residues. Germline CDR1 reads MNHNS; CDR2 reads SASEGT. Trimming took 9 bases from V and 2 from J; bases not matched to a gene: 2. Here the CDR3 DNA reads TGTGCCAGTCTAGCGGGTAACACCGGGGAGCTGTTTCTT. Its protein product is CASLAGNTGELFL.

CDR3 in DNA: TGTGCCATCAGTTCCCTAGCGGAGAGCTCCTACAATGAGCAGTTCTTC. It codes for CAISSLAESSYNEQFF. The chain has TRBV10-3 and TRBJ2-1; 7 bases map to TRBD2. After removal of 5 bases from V and 0 bases from J, the junction contained 7 bases not matched to a gene. The CDR3 length is 16 residues. The germline V gene encodes CDR1 ENHRY and CDR2 SYGVKD.

This clonotype was observed many times. The rearrangement uses TRBV20-1 and TRBJ1-1; D is unresolved. The germline gives CDR1 DFQATT, CDR2 SNEGSKA (reference sequence). CDR3 length equals 14 residues. Between the trimmed V and J ends, which lost 0 bases and 0 bases, there was a span of 8 bases. CDR3: CSARDGGMNTEAFF. CDR3 bases: TGCAGTGCTAGAGATGGCGGAATGAACACTGAAGCTTTCTTT.

The gene calls are TRBV30 and TRBJ2-5; the D gene is possibly TRBD1 (5 bases). The CDR3 spans 14 residues. Germline V gives CDR1 GTSNPN, CDR2 SVGIG (reference sequence). CDR3: CAVLRSTDQETQYF. For the CDR3, the DNA is TGTGCTGTTCTACGCTCGACAGATCAAGAGACCCAGTACTTC.

There are a few counts of this clonotype. V is TRBV27 and J is TRBJ1-2, with 8 positions matching TRBD1. With V trimmed by 3 bases and J by 7 bases, 7 bases remained unmatched. This CDR3 is built from 14 residues. Germline lookup yields CDR1 MNHEY and CDR2 SMNVEV (reference sequence). The CDR3 reads CASSFRQGARGYTF. CDR3 DNA sequence: TGTGCCAGCAGTTTCCGGCAGGGGGCGCGTGGCTACACCTTC.

The V call is TRBV29-1, the J call TRBJ2-1; TRBD2 matches 10 bases. Germline trimming cut 4 bases from V and 2 bases from J; bases unmatched to any gene: 5. This CDR3 has 15 amino acids. CDR1 is SQVTM and CDR2 is ANQGSEA in the germline V gene. CDR3 DNA sequence: TGCAGCGTTGTTCCTAGCGGGAGACCCTACAATGAGCAGTTCTTC. As protein: CSVVPSGRPYNEQFF.

This clonotype was seen only a few times. DNA for the CDR3: TGTGCCAGCAGTTTTAACAGGGCTATGAACACTGAAGCTTTCTTT. Translated: CASSFNRAMNTEAFF. V usage is TRBV12-3 or TRBV12-4 and J usage is TRBJ1-1, with TRBD1 as a possible D gene (6 bases). V was shortened by 3 bases and J by 0 bases, with 11 bases between the two germline ends. The CDR3 totals 15 residues.

This clonotype showed up many times. The chain combines TRBV12-3 or TRBV12-4 with TRBJ2-1; 12 nucleotides match TRBD2. The V and J ends lost 4 bases and 4 bases, in that order; junction bases with no gene match: 20. The CDR3 covers 21 residues. CDR3 loop: CASSYRNRVSGLAGLYNEQFF. CDR3 coding DNA: TGTGCCAGCAGTTACCGTAACAGGGTGTCCGGACTAGCGGGATTATACAATGAGCAGTTCTTC.

Ten or more counts support this clonotype. The chain is built from TRBV12-3 or TRBV12-4 and TRBJ2-1; 9 bases line up with TRBD2. V was pared by 8 bases and J by 4 bases, with 3 bases of the junction left unmatched. The CDR3 extends over 13 amino acids. The CDR3 sequence: CASAGGRYNEQFF. In nucleotides, the CDR3 is TGTGCCAGCGCGGGAGGGAGGTACAATGAGCAGTTCTTC.

This clonotype has ten or more counts. J is TRBJ1-1 and V is TRBV27; 7 nucleotides line up with TRBD1. J was trimmed by 5 bases and V by 0 bases; bases with no gene match: 6. Germline-derived CDR1 and CDR2 are MNHEY and SMNVEV (reference sequence). The CDR3 sequence is 15 residues long. The CDR3 sequence is CASSLSYRGFTEAFF. CDR3 DNA: TGTGCCAGCAGTTTATCGTACAGGGGCTTTACTGAAGCTTTCTTT.

This clonotype was observed a handful of times. The chain recombines TRBV5-8 with TRBJ1-2; D uncertain. The V end was cut by 2 bases, the J end by 4 bases, with 15 bases between. There are 15 residues in the CDR3. Germline lookup yields CDR1 SGHTS and CDR2 YDEGEE. CDR3 bases: TGTGCCAGCAGCTTCGGAGGGATCAGCGGCTATGGCTACACCTTC. Translating gives CASSFGGISGYGYTF.

The rearrangement links TRBV24-1 to TRBJ2-6; no clear D gene. V lost 1 base and J lost 0, with 6 bases in between. Germline V gene sequence: CDR1 KGHDR, CDR2 SFDVKD. This CDR3 spans 16 amino acids. CDR3 DNA sequence: TGTGCCACCAGTGATTTTCGGCCCTCTGGGGCCAACGTCCTGACTTTC. It encodes CATSDFRPSGANVLTF.

This clonotype was observed many times. The chain employs TRBV7-2 and TRBJ2-3, with 13 bases aligning to TRBD2. CDR3 length equals 17 residues. Trimming at V came to 5 bases and at J to 2 bases, leaving 7 bases not matched to a gene. Germline loops: CDR1 SGHTA, CDR2 FQGNSA. The CDR3 bases are TGTGCCAGCAGCCCAGGACTAGCGGGAGTAGTCACAGATACGCAGTATTTT. This translates into CASSPGLAGVVTDTQYF.

This clonotype was detected once. The chain joins TRBV30 to TRBJ1-5, with 8 bases aligning to TRBD1. The CDR3 length is 13 residues. The V and J ends lost 5 bases and 2 bases, in that order; junction bases with no gene match: 2. Germline V gene data show CDR1 as GTSNPN and CDR2 as SVGIG (reference sequence). In DNA, the CDR3 is TGTGCCTGGGACAGGGGAGGCAATCAGCCCCAGCATTTT. As protein: CAWDRGGNQPQHF.